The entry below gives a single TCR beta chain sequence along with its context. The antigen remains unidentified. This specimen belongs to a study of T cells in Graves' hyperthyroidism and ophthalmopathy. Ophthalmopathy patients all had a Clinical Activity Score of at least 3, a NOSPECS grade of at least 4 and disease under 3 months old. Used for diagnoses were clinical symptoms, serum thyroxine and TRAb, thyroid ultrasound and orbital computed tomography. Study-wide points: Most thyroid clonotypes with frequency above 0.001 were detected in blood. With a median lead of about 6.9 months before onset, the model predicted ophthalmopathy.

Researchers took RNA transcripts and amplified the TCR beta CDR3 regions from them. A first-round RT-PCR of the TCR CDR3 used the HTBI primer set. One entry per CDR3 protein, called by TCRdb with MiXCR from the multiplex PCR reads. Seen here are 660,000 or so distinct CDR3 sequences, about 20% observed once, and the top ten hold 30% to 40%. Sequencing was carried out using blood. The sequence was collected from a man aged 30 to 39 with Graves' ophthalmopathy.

CDR3 loop: CASTYVGTGGPIYEQYF. In DNA, the CDR3 is TGTGCCAGCACCTACGTAGGGACAGGGGGTCCCATTTACGAGCAGTACTTC. V usage is TRBV27 and J usage is TRBJ2-7, with 11 bases fitting TRBD1. The CDR3 totals 17 residues. Trimming removed 7 bases from V and 4 bases from J; junction bases left unmatched: 15. CDR1 and CDR2 from the germline V gene are MNHEY and SMNVEV (reference sequence).